This entry lists 4 T cell receptor beta chains sequenced from one sample in a study of shared clonotypes between healthy human individuals. TCRdb keeps only in-frame clones here, not all; method: immunoSEQ multiplex PCR. The table has more than 2,000,000 clones, more than 80% seen once. Source material: naive CD4+ T cells from PBMCs. The subset is: CD45RA+ positively selected. The receptor set was obtained from a man younger than 35 in good health. Some clones in this sample may be carry-over from other donors' samples.

V usage is TRBV7-9 and J usage is TRBJ2-2; 8 bases fit TRBD1. This CDR3 region has 14 residues. The J segment lost 7 bases and the V segment lost 1 base, leaving 2 bases of the junction unmatched. In germline, CDR1 is SEHNR, CDR2 FQNEAQ (reference sequence). The CDR3 DNA reads as TGTGCCAGCAGCTTAGGACAGGGGCGCGGGGAGCTGTTTTTT. Residues: CASSLGQGRGELFF.

V usage is TRBV18 and J usage is TRBJ1-1, with D perhaps matching TRBD1 (5 bases). The CDR3 is 12 residues long. Germline CDR1 KGHSH, CDR2 LQKENI. V was shortened by 5 bases and J by 5 bases, with 9 bases between the two germline ends. The CDR3 region has the DNA TGTGCCAGCTCATCAACAGGTACTGAAGCTTTCTTT. Protein: CASSSTGTEAFF.

V usage is TRBV4-2 and J usage is TRBJ2-5, with D possibly being TRBD1 (8 bases). This CDR3 region has 16 residues. Germline V gene sequence: CDR1 LGHNA, CDR2 YNFKEQ. V lost 5 bases and J lost 2, with 18 bases in between. This chain's CDR3 is CASSSTTGGAQETQYF. Written as DNA, the CDR3 is TGTGCCAGCAGCTCGACCACAGGGGGGGCTCAAGAGACCCAGTACTTC.

This sequence joins TRBV13 and TRBJ2-6; D is uncertain. The germline V gene has CDR1 PRHDT and CDR2 FYEKMQ (reference sequence). The CDR3 extends over 18 amino acids. V lost 0 bases and J 0 bases, leaving 12 bases between the germline ends. CDR3 region: CASSLGQNRYSGANVLTF. The CDR3 region has the DNA TGTGCCAGCAGCTTAGGCCAAAATCGGTACTCTGGGGCCAACGTCCTGACTTTC.